The 10 T cell receptor beta chains reported below all come from one sample, sequenced in a study of cytomegalovirus exposure and HLA in healthy donors. Researchers ran the PCR with 60 Vbeta and 13 Jbeta primers. The repertoire was sequenced with immunoSEQ multiplex PCR; TCRdb's copy has only in-frame clones and lacks some. Of roughly 140,000 clones listed, around 84% are singletons. Source material: PBMCs. These receptors were taken from a boy aged 2 to 10 in good health and CMV-seronegative.

The V gene is TRBV7-2, the J gene TRBJ2-7; TRBD1 is a possible D gene (5 bases). This CDR3 region has 14 residues. In germline, CDR1 is SGHTA, CDR2 FQGNSA. V shed 3 bases and J shed 2 bases, with 11 bases lying between them. In DNA, the CDR3 is TGTGCCAGCAGCTTGACAGTCGTTCCCTACGAGCAGTACTTC. It encodes CASSLTVVPYEQYF.

The count of this clone is one. The V call is TRBV7-9, the J call TRBJ2-3, with D unresolved. The germline V and J ends were trimmed by 1 base and 5 bases, with 10 bases remaining between them. CDR3 length: 14 amino acids. Germline values: CDR1 SEHNR, CDR2 FQNEAQ (reference sequence). CDR3 region: CASSLVGTRDTQYF. For the CDR3, the DNA is TGTGCCAGCAGCTTAGTGGGCACCAGAGATACGCAGTATTTT.

This chain connects TRBV5-5 to TRBJ2-2; 9 nucleotides line up with TRBD2. The length of the CDR3 is 14 residues. V trimming: 2 bases; J trimming: 5 bases; junction bases outside the gene matches: 1. Germline assignment: CDR1 SGHKS and CDR2 YYEKEE (reference sequence). DNA for the CDR3: TGTGCCAGCAGCTTAGCGGGAGGTACCGGGGAGCTGTTTTTT. This gives the protein CASSLAGGTGELFF.

This chain joins TRBV11-1 and TRBJ2-5; 13 bases match TRBD2. J lost 5 bases, V lost 5 bases, and 8 bases had no gene match. The germline V gene has CDR1 SGHAT and CDR2 FQDESV (reference sequence). This CDR3 has 16 residues. Here the CDR3 DNA reads TGTGCCAGCAGCCTCCGGACTAGCGGGAGTTCGGAGACCCAGTACTTC. Protein: CASSLRTSGSSETQYF.

This clone has only a few counts. The chain is built from TRBV4-2 and TRBJ1-2; tentative D call: TRBD1 (5 bases). The CDR3 runs to 16 residues. V was trimmed by 5 bases and J by 0 bases, leaving 16 bases between them. In germline, CDR1 is LGHNA, CDR2 YNFKEQ. DNA of the CDR3: TGTGCCAGCAGCACGGGGGGAGGGGAAGCTAACTATGGCTACACCTTC. Amino acids: CASSTGGGEANYGYTF.

The count of this clone is one. The chain combines TRBV7-3 with TRBJ1-2; 8 bases agree with TRBD1. This CDR3 contains 16 residues. The germline V gene has CDR1 SGHTA and CDR2 FQGTGA. V shed 6 bases, J shed 4 bases, and the junction held 13 bases outside the gene matches. The CDR3 is CASRGPLGDRIYGYTF. The CDR3 DNA reads as TGTGCCAGCAGGGGTCCCTTGGGGGACAGGATCTATGGCTACACCTTC.

This chain connects TRBV2 to TRBJ1-2, with D unclear. Germline loops: CDR1 SNHLY, CDR2 FYNNEI. The CDR3 length is 9 residues. The V end lost 8 bases, the J end lost 6 bases, and 4 bases lay between the germline ends. CDR3 in amino acids: CASRNGYTF. The CDR3 nucleotides are TGTGCCAGCCGTAATGGCTACACCTTC.

The rearrangement joins TRBV6-6 to TRBJ2-1, with D possibly TRBD2 on 5 matching bases. The CDR3 is made up of 15 amino acids. V lost 2 bases, J lost 0 bases, and 8 bases lay in between. Germline CDR1 reads MNHNY; CDR2 reads SVGAGI (reference sequence). Here the CDR3 reads CASSYEGFSYNEQFF. In nucleotides, the CDR3 is TGTGCCAGCAGTTACGAGGGCTTCTCCTACAATGAGCAGTTCTTC.

This chain's CDR3 is CASSLVGSPETEAFF. In nucleotides, the CDR3 is TGCGCCAGCAGCTTGGTCGGGTCCCCAGAGACTGAAGCTTTCTTT. The chain employs TRBV5-1 and TRBJ1-1; D gene uncertain. The CDR3 totals 15 residues. Trimming took off 0 bases at V and 5 bases at J, with 14 bases between the two ends. Germline assignment: CDR1 SGHRS and CDR2 YFSETQ.

This clone was seen once. The genes are TRBV28 and TRBJ1-5; D unresolved. The germline V gene has CDR1 MDHEN and CDR2 SYDVKM. The CDR3 has 17 amino acids. Deletions cut 5 bases from V and 2 bases from J, with 19 bases between. The CDR3 loop is CASSLPLGRGGNQPQHF. DNA of the CDR3: TGTGCCAGCAGTCTCCCCCTGGGCCGGGGAGGCAATCAGCCCCAGCATTTT.